One and the same sample provided the 5 T cell receptor beta chains below, sequenced in a study of CD8+ T cells in alopecia areata. Noted treatment: oral pan-JAK inhibitor, 5-10 mg twice daily. RNA extraction and reverse transcription yielded cDNA as sequencing template. Sequencing was performed with immunoSEQ multiplex PCR; in TCRdb, only in-frame clones are kept and a portion is missing. The table shows roughly 110,000 clones, with roughly 84% occurring only once. The source was CD8+ T cells sorted from blood, collected at week 24, from a patient treated with tofacitinib. The receptors stem from a human donor with alopecia areata.

This rearrangement joins TRBV29-1 to TRBJ2-3; a possible D gene is TRBD2 (6 bases). V dropped 6 bases and J dropped 5 bases, with 18 bases sitting between them. The CDR3 length is 14 residues. From germline, CDR1 is SQVTM and CDR2 ANQGSEA. The CDR3 loop is CSVTGGLGRDTQYF. The CDR3 DNA reads TGCAGCGTCACCGGGGGACTGGGCCGAGATACGCAGTATTTT.

The J gene is TRBJ2-1, the V gene TRBV18, with a weak D call TRBD2 (6 bases). Trimming took off 8 bases at V and 8 bases at J, with 22 bases between the two ends. The CDR3 is 15 amino acids. The germline gives CDR1 KGHSH, CDR2 LQKENI. The CDR3: CASVIGLASSYEQFF. The CDR3 nucleotides read TGTGCCAGCGTCATCGGCCTAGCGTCAAGCTATGAGCAGTTCTTC.

The chain couples TRBV6-6 to TRBJ1-4; TRBD1 is a possible D gene (6 bases). The CDR3 spans 14 residues. Germline V CDR1 and CDR2: MNHNY, SVGAGI (reference sequence). The V and J ends lost 5 bases and 7 bases respectively, with 14 bases between them. In nucleotides, the CDR3 is TGTGCCAGCAGTCCCACAGGGTTCTCTGAAAAACTGTTTTTT. It translates to CASSPTGFSEKLFF.

This chain connects TRBV4-1 to TRBJ2-2; D not certain. CDR3 length: 14 residues. Trimming stripped 1 base from V and 8 bases from J, with 11 bases between. Germline values: CDR1 MGHRA, CDR2 YSYEKL. CDR3 sequence (DNA): TGCGCCAGCAGCCAAGTTGGGGTAGGAGGGGAGCTGTTTTTT. Translating gives CASSQVGVGGELFF.

This chain links TRBV5-1 with TRBJ2-5, with TRBD1 matching over 9 bases. Germline assignment: CDR1 SGHRS and CDR2 YFSETQ. This CDR3 has 14 residues. V dropped 6 bases and J dropped 1; count of bases not matched to a gene: 4. CDR3 region: CASTPGQGQETQYF. As DNA, the CDR3 is TGCGCCAGCACACCGGGACAGGGCCAAGAGACCCAGTACTTC.